This TCR beta chain comes out of a study of monozygotic twins with inflammatory bowel disease. Study-wide findings and caveats: Reduced clonotype sharing with other individuals was observed in IBD patients relative to healthy twins, especially with disease activity. Distinguishing T cell subtypes was not possible.

Turning to this clonotype: Its matching antigen is unknown.

Germline loops: CDR1 LNHNV, CDR2 YYDKDF (reference sequence). The CDR3 runs to 15 residues. Each TCR library consumed approximately 3.5 ug of total RNA. Nested PCRs (roughly 16 and 10 cycles, two total) were applied to TCRalpha and TCRbeta cDNA. TCRdb reprocessed the 5' RACE reads and stores each CDR3 protein as one record, lacking DNA. In total, the table holds over 350,000 distinct CDR3 sequences. The sample consisted of blood. The chain employs TRBV15 and TRBJ1-2; TCRdb's assignment of TRBD1 cannot be checked, as there is no DNA. This TCR was recovered from a human donor with ulcerative colitis or Crohn's disease, or a healthy co-twin of an affected twin (not recorded which). The CDR3 region is CATSRGDRPNYGYTF.